The clone carrying this T cell receptor (beta chain) came up many times. Treatment denoted: randomized to nivolumab then ipilimumab (arm A) or the reverse (arm B). DNA-damaging chemotherapy had not been given to any patient beforehand. This CDR3 contains 14 residues. The germline CDR1 and CDR2 sequences are SGDLS and YYNGEE. Trimming cost V 9 bases and J 2 bases, with 18 bases left between them. The data derive from a study of sequential checkpoint blockade in melanoma. Overall study context: After nivolumab or ipilimumab alone, twenty-two patients had week-13 rebiopsies.

The repertoire was sequenced with immunoSEQ multiplex PCR; TCRdb's copy has only in-frame clones and lacks some. The sample has approximately 11,000 clones, around 28% seen once. The sample here was tumor tissue (inferred from file names), taken from a patient given nivolumab and ipilimumab in sequence. The receptor was derived from a human donor with melanoma. The rearrangement uses TRBV9 and TRBJ2-7; tentatively, D is TRBD2 (5 bases). The CDR3 sequence is CANSSPGNTYEQYF. The DNA of the CDR3 is TGTGCCAACTCTTCCCCCGGGAATACCTACGAGCAGTACTTC.